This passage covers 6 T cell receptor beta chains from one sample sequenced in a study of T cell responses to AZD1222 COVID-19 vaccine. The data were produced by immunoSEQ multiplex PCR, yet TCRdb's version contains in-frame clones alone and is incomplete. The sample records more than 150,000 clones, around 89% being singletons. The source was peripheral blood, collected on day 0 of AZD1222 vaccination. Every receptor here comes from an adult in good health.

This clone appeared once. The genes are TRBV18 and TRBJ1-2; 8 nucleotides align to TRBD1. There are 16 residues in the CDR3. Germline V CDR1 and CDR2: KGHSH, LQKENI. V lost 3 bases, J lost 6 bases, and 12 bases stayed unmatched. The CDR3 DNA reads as TGTGCCAGCTCACCTACTATTGGACAGGGTGAGGATGGCTACACCTTC. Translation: CASSPTIGQGEDGYTF.

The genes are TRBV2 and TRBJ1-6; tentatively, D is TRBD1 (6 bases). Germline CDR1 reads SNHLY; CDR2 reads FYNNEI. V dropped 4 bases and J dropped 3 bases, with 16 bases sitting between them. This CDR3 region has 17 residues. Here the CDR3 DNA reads TGTGCCAGCAGTGTACAGGGTCCCCACAACTATAATTCACCCCTCCACTTT. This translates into CASSVQGPHNYNSPLHF.

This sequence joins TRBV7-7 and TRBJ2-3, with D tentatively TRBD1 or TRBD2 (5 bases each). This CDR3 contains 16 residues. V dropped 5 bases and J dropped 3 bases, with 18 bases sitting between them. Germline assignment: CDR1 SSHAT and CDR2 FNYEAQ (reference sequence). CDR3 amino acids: CASSRGTSPGTDTQYF. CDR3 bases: TGTGCCAGCAGCCGAGGGACCAGCCCTGGGACAGATACGCAGTATTTT. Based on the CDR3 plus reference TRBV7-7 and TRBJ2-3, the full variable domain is GAGVSQSPRYKVTKRGQDVTLRCDPISSHATLYWYQQALGQGPEFLTYFNYEAQPDKSGLPSDRFSAERPEGSISTLTIQRTEQRDSAMYRCASSRGTSPGTDTQYFGPGTRLTVL.

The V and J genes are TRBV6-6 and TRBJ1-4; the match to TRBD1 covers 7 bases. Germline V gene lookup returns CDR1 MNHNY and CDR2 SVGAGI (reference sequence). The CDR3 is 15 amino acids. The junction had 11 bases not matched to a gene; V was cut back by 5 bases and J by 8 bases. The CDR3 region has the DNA TGTGCCAGCAGTAATAGACAGGGAGTAGGAGAAAAACTGTTTTTT. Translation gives CASSNRQGVGEKLFF.

CDR3 in amino acids: CASSFAGGYTF. The CDR3 nucleotides are TGTGCCAGCAGCTTTGCTGGGGGCTACACCTTC. The V and J genes are TRBV11-2 and TRBJ1-2; D is unresolved. With 3 bases removed from V and 8 bases from J, the gap between germline ends came to 7 bases. The CDR3 consists of 11 residues. The V gene's germline CDR1 is SGHAT and CDR2 FQNNGV.

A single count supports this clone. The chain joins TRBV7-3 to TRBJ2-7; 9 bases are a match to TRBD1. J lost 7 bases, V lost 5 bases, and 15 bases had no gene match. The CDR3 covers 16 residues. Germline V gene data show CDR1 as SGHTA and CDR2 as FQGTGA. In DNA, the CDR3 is TGTGCCAGCAGCGCCGGGACAGGGTCAAACTCGCGAGAGCAGTACTTC. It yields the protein CASSAGTGSNSREQYF. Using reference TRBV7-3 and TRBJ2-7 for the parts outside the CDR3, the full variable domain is GAGVSQTPSNKVTEKGKYVELRCDPISGHTALYWYRQSLGQGPEFLIYFQGTGAADDSGLPNDRFFAVRPEGSVSTLKIQRTERGDSAVYLCASSAGTGSNSREQYFGPGTRLTVT.